This is a list of T cell receptor beta chains from one sample in a study of T cells in Graves' hyperthyroidism and ophthalmopathy. TCRdb fed the multiplex PCR reads into MiXCR, producing one record per CDR3 protein. This sample has roughly 510,000 distinct CDR3 sequences, with under 25% found just once. The sample taken for sequencing was blood. The receptors here all came from a man between 18 and 35 years old with Graves' hyperthyroidism. The CDR3 runs from the conserved cysteine through the conserved F or W. A D gene is named only where the DNA matches it firmly. For some rows the clone size is stated as once, few or many, or as a class when expanded; others skip it.

V	J	size	D	CDR3	DNA
TRBV5-1	TRBJ2-7	.	TRBD1	CASGGTVGQYEQYF	TGCGCCAGCGGTGGGACAGTCGGGCAGTACGAGCAGTACTTC
TRBV5-1	TRBJ2-7	few	TRBD1	CASSYLRDRGIYEQYF	TGCGCCAGCAGCTACCTCCGGGACAGGGGTATCTACGAGCAGTACTTC
TRBV2	TRBJ2-5	many	TRBD1	CASSATGDPRGETQYF	TGTGCCAGCAGTGCGACAGGGGACCCCAGAGGAGAGACCCAGTACTTC
TRBV5-1	TRBJ2-7	many	TRBD1	CASSLVTGGSYEQYF	TGCGCCAGCAGCTTGGTTACAGGGGGTTCCTACGAGCAGTACTTC
TRBV2	TRBJ2-7	few	TRBD2	CASTGRLAGSYEQYF	TGTGCCAGCACCGGCCGACTAGCGGGGTCCTACGAGCAGTACTTC
TRBV5-1	TRBJ2-2	few	TRBD1	CASSVQGFGELFF	TGCGCCAGCAGCGTACAGGGGTTCGGGGAGCTGTTTTTT
TRBV5-1	TRBJ1-1	.	.	CASSLALLSEAFF	TGCGCCAGCAGCTTGGCCTTATTATCTGAAGCTTTCTTT
TRBV29-1	TRBJ2-7	many	.	CSGTQGNEQYF	TGCAGCGGCACCCAGGGGAACGAGCAGTACTTC
TRBV7-2	TRBJ2-2	few	.	CASSLPGQGMLLGELFF	TGTGCCAGCAGCTTACCGGGGCAGGGGATGCTCCTCGGGGAGCTGTTTTTT
TRBV5-6	TRBJ2-7	few	.	CASSLAGGVWDYEQYF	TGTGCCAGCAGCTTGGCAGGGGGGGTCTGGGACTACGAGCAGTACTTC
TRBV19	TRBJ1-2	many	.	CASSITAPNYGYTF	TGTGCCAGTAGTATTACTGCACCTAACTATGGCTACACCTTC
TRBV19	TRBJ2-7	.	TRBD1	CASSTGGFSYEQIF	TGTGCCAGTAGTACAGGGGGCTTCTCCTACGAGCAGATCTTC
TRBV5-1	TRBJ2-6	many	TRBD1	CASSLEGQGLSGANVLTF	TGCGCCAGCAGCTTGGAGGGACAGGGACTATCAGGGGCCAACGTCCTGACTTTC
TRBV15	TRBJ1-1	.	TRBD1	CATSPRDRGLNTEAFF	TGTGCCACCAGCCCCCGGGACAGGGGGCTGAACACTGAAGCTTTCTTT
TRBV30	TRBJ1-6	many	.	CASEGTTSNSPLHF	TGTGCCTCGGAGGGAACTACCTCTAATTCACCCCTCCACTTT
TRBV6-5	TRBJ2-5	.	TRBD2	CASSYGLAVRETQYF	TGTGCCAGCAGTTACGGGCTAGCGGTTAGGGAGACCCAGTACTTC
TRBV30	TRBJ2-2	many	.	CAWSVRGPNTGELFF	TGTGCCTGGAGTGTACGGGGGCCTAACACCGGGGAGCTGTTTTTT
TRBV25-1	TRBJ1-2	many	.	CASSDHPLSLYGYTF	TGTGCCAGCAGTGACCACCCCCTTTCCCTCTATGGCTACACCTTC
TRBV20-1	TRBJ1-2	.	.	CSARDKGAGGYTF	TGCAGTGCTAGAGATAAAGGGGCGGGAGGCTACACCTTC
TRBV7-2	TRBJ1-3	.	.	CASSLAPAGVNTIYF	TGTGCCAGCAGCTTAGCGCCCGCGGGTGTAAACACCATATATTTT
TRBV6-1	TRBJ2-5	many	.	CASSWGTPETQYF	TGTGCCAGCAGCTGGGGAACCCCAGAGACCCAGTACTTC
TRBV6-2/TRBV6-3	TRBJ2-7	many	.	CASIPGGRTYEQYF	TGTGCCAGCATCCCCGGAGGCAGAACCTACGAGCAGTACTTC
TRBV12-3/TRBV12-4	TRBJ1-2	many	.	CASSSSTGHYGYTF	TGTGCCAGCAGTTCGTCCACGGGTCACTATGGCTACACCTTC
TRBV10-3	TRBJ2-7	.	.	CATRKTSRFVEQYF	TGTGCCACCCGAAAGACTAGTCGGTTCGTCGAGCAGTACTTC
TRBV20-1	TRBJ1-2	many	TRBD1	CSVEGAGGYTF	TGCAGTGTGGAGGGGGCGGGCGGCTACACCTTC
TRBV28	TRBJ1-2	.	.	CASGEASYGYTF	TGCGCCAGCGGGGAGGCGAGCTATGGCTACACCTTC
TRBV2	TRBJ1-1	.	.	CAAGREVNTEAFF	TGTGCCGCTGGGAGGGAGGTGAACACTGAAGCTTTCTTT
TRBV6-1	TRBJ2-2	many	TRBD1	CASSIQGTANTGELFF	TGTGCCAGCAGTATCCAAGGGACAGCGAACACCGGGGAGCTGTTTTTT
TRBV11-2	TRBJ2-2	many	.	CASSWGAGELFF	TGTGCCAGCTCTTGGGGGGCCGGGGAGCTGTTTTTT
TRBV12-3/TRBV12-4	TRBJ1-1	few	.	CASTLGLTNTEAFF	TGTGCCAGCACCCTCGGACTGACGAACACTGAAGCTTTCTTT
TRBV6-1	TRBJ2-5	.	.	CASRRPTTGLAQYF	TGTGCCAGCAGAAGACCTACAACAGGGTTGGCCCAGTACTTC
TRBV6-1	TRBJ2-7	few	TRBD1	CASSEVGGSTVEQYF	TGTGCCAGCAGTGAAGTAGGGGGCTCAACGGTAGAGCAGTACTTC
TRBV12-3/TRBV12-4	TRBJ2-7	few	.	CASSLHHSEQYF	TGTGCCAGCAGTTTACACCATTCCGAGCAGTACTTC
TRBV29-1	TRBJ1-1	many	.	CSVFGEGAFF	TGCAGCGTTTTTGGTGAAGGGGCTTTCTTT
TRBV20-1	TRBJ1-2	.	.	CSASEDSYGYTF	TGCAGTGCTAGCGAAGACAGCTATGGCTACACCTTC
TRBV29-1	TRBJ1-6	few	TRBD1	CSVGGQGRSSYNSPLHF	TGCAGCGTTGGGGGACAGGGCCGGAGCTCCTATAATTCACCCCTCCACTTT
TRBV6-1	TRBJ2-7	few	.	CASSSGCAYEQYF	TGTGCCAGCAGTAGCGGGTGCGCCTACGAGCAGTACTTC
TRBV6-1	TRBJ1-6	few	.	CASSAEPNSPLHF	TGTGCCAGCAGTGCGGAACCCAATTCACCCCTCCACTTT
TRBV28	TRBJ2-7	many	.	CASRRTGSLYEQYF	TGTGCCAGCAGACGGACCGGGTCACTATACGAGCAGTACTTC
TRBV12-3/TRBV12-4	TRBJ1-1	few	TRBD1	CASSSLDRDTEAFF	TGTGCCAGCAGTTCGTTGGACAGGGACACTGAAGCTTTCTTT
TRBV29-1	TRBJ2-5	many	.	CSVPQGLGETQYF	TGCAGCGTTCCCCAGGGTCTTGGGGAGACCCAGTACTTC
TRBV7-8	TRBJ2-7	many	.	CASSLVGEGAHEQYF	.
TRBV20-1	TRBJ2-7	many	.	CSALDGTGYEQYF	TGCAGTGCCCTGGACGGCACAGGGTACGAGCAGTACTTC
TRBV7-9	TRBJ2-2	.	.	CASSLGRARTGELFF	TGTGCCAGCAGCTTAGGGAGGGCCAGGACCGGGGAGCTGTTTTTT
TRBV6-5	TRBJ2-5	many	.	CASSYGVGETQYF	TGTGCCAGCAGTTACGGAGTTGGGGAGACCCAGTACTTC
TRBV9	TRBJ2-2	many	TRBD1	CASSVEETGGIGGELFF	TGTGCCAGCAGCGTAGAGGAGACAGGGGGAATAGGCGGGGAGCTGTTTTTT
TRBV11-3	TRBJ1-2	many	TRBD1	CASSRTGRGYGYTF	TGTGCCAGCAGTCGGACAGGACGGGGCTATGGCTACACCTTC
TRBV12-3/TRBV12-4	TRBJ1-5	many	TRBD1	CASRRGQYSNQPQHF	TGTGCCAGCAGAAGGGGACAGTATAGCAATCAGCCCCAGCATTTT
TRBV12-3/TRBV12-4	TRBJ2-7	many	TRBD2	CASSGDYDEQYF	TGTGCCAGCAGTGGGGACTACGACGAGCAGTACTTC
TRBV19	TRBJ2-3	few	TRBD1	CASSLRDRVSTDTQYF	TGTGCCAGTAGTCTCCGGGACAGGGTTAGCACAGATACGCAGTATTTT
TRBV5-1	TRBJ1-3	many	TRBD1	CASSLAGTGPSGNTIYF	TGCGCCAGCAGCTTGGCCGGGACAGGACCATCTGGAAACACCATATATTTT
TRBV11-1	TRBJ2-3	.	TRBD2	CASRSGLAGLHTDTQYF	TGTGCCAGCAGATCGGGACTAGCGGGTCTACACACAGATACGCAGTATTTT
TRBV20-1	TRBJ2-5	many	.	CSATMPIETQYF	TGCAGTGCTACTATGCCGATAGAGACCCAGTACTTC
TRBV6-5	TRBJ2-5	many	.	CASSYGGGGGRETQYF	TGTGCCAGCAGTTATGGGGGAGGTGGTGGAAGGGAGACCCAGTACTTC
TRBV4-1	TRBJ1-1	many	.	CASSQRNREAFF	TGCGCCAGCAGCCAAAGGAACAGGGAAGCTTTCTTT
TRBV11-1	TRBJ1-3	few	.	CASSLDAAGRPSEGNTIYF	TGTGCCAGCAGCTTAGACGCGGCAGGGAGGCCCTCCGAGGGAAACACCATATATTTT
TRBV6-4	TRBJ1-1	.	TRBD1	CASSDFPGQAGTEAFF	TGTGCCAGCAGTGACTTTCCCGGACAGGCGGGGACTGAAGCTTTCTTT
TRBV7-2	TRBJ2-5	.	.	CASSLGRRQETQYF	TGTGCCAGCAGCTTAGGGAGGAGACAAGAGACCCAGTACTTC
TRBV30	TRBJ2-7	.	.	CAWSTGSEQYF	TGTGCCTGGAGTACAGGGTCCGAGCAGTACTTC